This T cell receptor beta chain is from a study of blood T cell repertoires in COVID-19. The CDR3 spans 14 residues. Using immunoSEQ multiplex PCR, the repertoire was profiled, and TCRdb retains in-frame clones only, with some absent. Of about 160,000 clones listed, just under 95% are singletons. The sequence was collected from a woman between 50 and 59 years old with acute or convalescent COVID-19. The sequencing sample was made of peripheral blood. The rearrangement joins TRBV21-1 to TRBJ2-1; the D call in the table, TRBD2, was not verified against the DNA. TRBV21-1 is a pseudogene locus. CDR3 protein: CASSTPGTYNEQFF. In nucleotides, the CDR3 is TGTGCCAGCAGCACCCCCGGGACCTACAATGAGCAGTTCTTC.